One sample yielded the 3 T cell receptor beta chains listed below, sequenced in a study of T cells in Graves' hyperthyroidism and ophthalmopathy. Researchers took RNA transcripts and amplified the TCR beta CDR3 regions from them. HTBI primers were the set used in a first-round RT-PCR of the TCR CDR3. Each CDR3 protein gets one entry after TCRdb re-called the multiplex PCR reads with MiXCR. The data show 490,000 or so distinct CDR3 sequences, over 45% seen once. The sample consisted of peripheral blood or thyroid tissue (not recorded which). The receptors were sampled from an adult woman with Graves' disease, either hyperthyroidism or ophthalmopathy (not recorded which).

This sequence joins TRBV7-9 and TRBJ2-5; D may be TRBD1 (6 bases). The CDR3 loop spans 14 amino acids. Deletions cut 5 bases from V and 0 bases from J, with 10 bases between. Germline CDR1 SEHNR, CDR2 FQNEAQ (reference sequence). The CDR3 protein is CASSHRQDQETQYF. For the CDR3, the DNA is TGTGCCAGCAGCCACCGACAGGACCAAGAGACCCAGTACTTC.

This clonotype was found many times. This chain links TRBV6-1 with TRBJ2-5, with a possible D match to TRBD1 (6 bases). The CDR3 is 17 amino acids. Per the germline V gene, CDR1 is MNHNS and CDR2 is SASEGT. Trimming left V 6 bases short and J 0 bases short, with 20 bases between. CDR3 nucleotides: TGTGCCAGCAGGCCTCACAGGGAACCATCGTACCAAGAGACCCAGTACTTC. Its translation is CASRPHREPSYQETQYF.

In this sample, this clonotype turned up many times. The genes are TRBV20-1 and TRBJ2-7; 9 nucleotides align to TRBD1. CDR3 length: 12 amino acids. Germline V gene lookup returns CDR1 DFQATT and CDR2 SNEGSKA (reference sequence). The ends lost 8 bases at V and 2 bases at J; junction bases unmatched: 4. The CDR3 DNA sequence: TGCAGTACAGGACAGGGGACCTACGAGCAGTACTTC. Translation gives CSTGQGTYEQYF.